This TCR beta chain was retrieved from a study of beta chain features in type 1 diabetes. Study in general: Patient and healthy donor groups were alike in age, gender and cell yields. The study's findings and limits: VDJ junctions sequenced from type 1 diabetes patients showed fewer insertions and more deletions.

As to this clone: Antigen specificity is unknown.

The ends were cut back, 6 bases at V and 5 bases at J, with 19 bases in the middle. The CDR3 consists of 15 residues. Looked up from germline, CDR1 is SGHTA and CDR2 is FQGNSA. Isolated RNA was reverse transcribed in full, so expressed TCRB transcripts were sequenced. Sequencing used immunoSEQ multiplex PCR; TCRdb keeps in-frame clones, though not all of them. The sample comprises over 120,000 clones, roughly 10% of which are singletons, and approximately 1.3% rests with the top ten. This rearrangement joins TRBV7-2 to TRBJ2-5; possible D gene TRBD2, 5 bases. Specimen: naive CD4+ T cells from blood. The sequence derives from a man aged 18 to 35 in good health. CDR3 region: CASRGPGSPGETQYF. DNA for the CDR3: TGTGCCAGCAGAGGACCGGGATCCCCCGGGGAGACCCAGTACTTC. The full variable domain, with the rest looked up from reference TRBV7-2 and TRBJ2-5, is GAGVSQSPSNKVTEKGKDVELRCDPISGHTALYWYRQSLGQGLEFLIYFQGNSAPDKSGLPSDRFSAERTGGSVSTLTIQRTQQEDSAVYLCASRGPGSPGETQYFGPGTRLLVL.